This T cell receptor beta chain derives from a study of T-cell memory formation after mild COVID-19. Study outcomes and limitations: The study found contracting CD4+ clones mainly in CM and EM and contracting CD8+ clones in EMRA. In pre-infection memory, a portion of responding clones appeared, which suggested that cross-reactive memory joined. CD4+ bias marked clones expanding day 15 to 37, unlike balanced contracting clones.

As regards this clonotype: What it binds is unknown.

TCR alpha and TCR beta cDNA libraries carrying sample barcodes and UMIs were produced by 5'RACE using constant-segment primers. Each CDR3 protein is one row after TCRdb ran MiXCR on the 5' RACE reads. The table has some 190,000 distinct CDR3 sequences, approximately 16% seen once. Trimming removed 4 bases from V and 3 bases from J, with 9 bases in between. Germline assignment: CDR1 SGHTA and CDR2 FQGNSA. The CDR3 totals 13 residues. This TCR was sampled from an adult woman who had mild COVID-19 (a few samples of this study predate the infection). Cell type and time point are not known. The sequencing sample was made of PBMCs or a T cell subset sorted from them (not recorded which). This chain uses TRBV7-2 with TRBJ1-2; no reliable D call. As DNA, the CDR3 is TGTGCCAGCAGCTCTTCGCGAGACTATGGCTACACCTTC. This sequence encodes CASSSSRDYGYTF.